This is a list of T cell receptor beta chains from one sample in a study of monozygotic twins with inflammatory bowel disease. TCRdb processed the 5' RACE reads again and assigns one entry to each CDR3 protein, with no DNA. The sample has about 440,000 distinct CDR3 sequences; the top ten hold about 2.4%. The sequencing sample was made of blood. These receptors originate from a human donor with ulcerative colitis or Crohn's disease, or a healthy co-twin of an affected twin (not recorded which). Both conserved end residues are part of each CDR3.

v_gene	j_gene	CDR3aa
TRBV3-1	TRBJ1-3	CASSQRRDRASSSGNTIYF
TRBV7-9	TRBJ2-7	CASSPPGEAGTSYEQYF
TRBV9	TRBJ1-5	CASSPEGGGDQPQHF
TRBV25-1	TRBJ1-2	CASSEVNTAGGYTF
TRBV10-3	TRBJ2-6	CAISEGVSGANVLTF
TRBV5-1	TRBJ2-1	CASSLEAGGGNEQFF
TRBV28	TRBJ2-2	CASSASVDSTTGELFF
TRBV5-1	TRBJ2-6	CASRPIAGADSGANVLTF
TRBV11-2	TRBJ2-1	CASRLGGTRSYNEQFF
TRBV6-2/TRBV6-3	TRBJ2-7	CASSYDPRRGFNEQYF
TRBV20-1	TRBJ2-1	CSASGVLPNEQFF
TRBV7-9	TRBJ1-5	CASSSGTVDQPQHF
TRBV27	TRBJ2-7	CASKGGASYEQYF
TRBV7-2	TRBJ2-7	CASSLGNQYEQYF
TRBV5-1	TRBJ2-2	CASSFLAGDVTGELFF
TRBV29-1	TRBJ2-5	CSVGQSQETQYF
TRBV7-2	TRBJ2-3	CASSPSWLNTDTQYF
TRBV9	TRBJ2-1	CASSPDPSGGYNEQFF
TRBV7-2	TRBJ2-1	CASSPRTSGGAVEQFF